This T cell receptor (beta chain) is from a study of T cell responses to AZD1222 COVID-19 vaccine. Sequenced by immunoSEQ multiplex PCR; TCRdb stores in-frame clones only, minus some. The data show 130,000 or so clones, with 75% to 95% seen just once and 6.9% held by the top ten. Germline assignment: CDR1 MNHEY and CDR2 SVGEGT. The CDR3 loop spans 14 amino acids. With V trimmed by 1 base and J by 4 bases, 1 base remained unmatched. The gene calls are TRBV6-2 or TRBV6-3 and TRBJ1-5; 7 nucleotides align to TRBD1. This material consisted of peripheral blood, taken on day 0 of AZD1222 vaccination. The sequence was collected from an adult in good health. CDR3 coding DNA: TGTGCCAGCAGTTACTGGACAGGAAATCAGCCCCAGCATTTT. Translation gives CASSYWTGNQPQHF.